This T cell receptor beta chain was captured by sequencing in a study of blood T cell repertoires in COVID-19. Study information: The study drew acute and convalescent COVID-19 samples from the United States, Italy and Spain. From T cells, B-cell-depleted T cells, or PBMCs came the material, which was cDNA or gDNA.

Between the trimmed V and J ends, which lost 1 base and 1 base, there was a span of 7 bases. This CDR3 region has 14 residues. Germline loops: CDR1 SEHNR, CDR2 FQNEAQ (reference sequence). The authors' processing: Amplification with reference gene primers provided the estimates of nucleated cell counts. Data came from immunoSEQ multiplex PCR; TCRdb stores just in-frame clones and leaves some out. D and trimming come from the DNA, and the V and J calls and clone size come from that table. The sample has 200,000 to 250,000 clones, around 86% seen once; the top ten hold 5% to 6.5%. The source material was peripheral blood. This sequence was found in a man aged 80 or over with acute or convalescent COVID-19. This rearrangement joins TRBV7-9 to TRBJ2-5; D is perhaps TRBD2 (5 bases). The CDR3 region is CASSLGGFQETQYF. The CDR3 DNA reads as TGTGCCAGCAGCTTAGGCGGGTTCCAAGAGACCCAGTACTTC.